The T cell receptor (beta chain) under discussion was sequenced for a study of human T cells and chemical hapten exposure. Study summary: The patch tests put 0.01% DPC on the skin of the upper back and were read 6 days later.

This clonotype occurred many times. Documented time point: patch test 2, 6 weeks after DPC sensitization. Specified treatment: therapeutic diphenylcyclopropenone sensitization with weekly scalp DPC. Someone pulled total RNA out of unfractionated whole blood. Blood was drawn before each patch test was applied. Original processing methods: Per sample, the median was around 96,000 TCRs, with values from about 22,000 to 700,000. TCRdb used MiXCR to reprocess the RACE reads, holding one entry per CDR3 protein. TCRdb, not the original authors, processed these V and J calls. The sample records 35,000 to 50,000 distinct CDR3 sequences, 8.5% to 10% being singletons. The CDR3 runs 15 residues. From germline, CDR1 is SGHRS and CDR2 YFSETQ. Trimming removed 0 bases from V and 6 bases from J; junction bases left unmatched: 7.

The sample was whole blood, taken in connection with sensitization to the hapten diphenylcyclopropenone (DPC). The TCR comes from a woman in her twenties or thirties with alopecia areata. Some clones in this sample may be carry-over from other donors' samples. The V gene is TRBV5-1, the J gene TRBJ2-7; 9 nucleotides line up with TRBD2. This chain's CDR3 is CASSLASGAASEQYF. Written as DNA, the CDR3 is TGCGCCAGCAGCTTGGCTAGCGGGGCGGCGAGCGAGCAGTACTTC.